Listed below are T cell receptor beta chains from one sample, sequenced in a study of neurological immune-mediated disorders. Each CDR3 protein is one row after TCRdb ran MiXCR on the 5' RACE reads. This sample carries tens of thousands of distinct CDR3 sequences, less than 2.5% of them seen once, and the ten largest clones take 2% to 2.5%. The sample comprised PBMCs. The receptors originated from a woman between 50 and 59 years old with multiple sclerosis. Each CDR3 is given with its conserved first and last residue. D genes are given only for firm matches. The size of a clone is reported for some rows only, either as once, few or many, or as a class for expanded clones.

d_call: -
cdr3_length: 15
j_call: TRBJ1-1
clone_size: many
v_call: TRBV5-1
cdr3_aa: CASSLTQVPNTEAFF
cdr3_nt: TGCGCCAGCAGCTTGACACAGGTTCCGAACACTGAAGCTTTCTTT

d_call: TRBD2
cdr3_length: 16
j_call: TRBJ2-3
clone_size: many
v_call: TRBV20-1
cdr3_aa: CSAREGGTSVGDTQYF
cdr3_nt: TGCAGTGCTAGAGAAGGTGGGACTAGCGTCGGAGATACGCAGTATTTT

d_call: TRBD2
cdr3_length: 14
j_call: TRBJ2-3
clone_size: many
v_call: TRBV12-3/TRBV12-4
cdr3_aa: CASSRSGTMDTQYF
cdr3_nt: TGTGCCAGCAGCCGTAGCGGGACCATGGATACGCAGTATTTT

d_call: -
cdr3_length: 12
j_call: TRBJ1-6
clone_size: many
v_call: TRBV10-3
cdr3_aa: CAISDLPSPLNF
cdr3_nt: TGTGCCATCAGTGATTTGCCTTCACCCCTCAACTTT

d_call: -
cdr3_length: 14
j_call: TRBJ2-1
clone_size: many
v_call: TRBV20-1
cdr3_aa: CSAVGLRFDNEQFF
cdr3_nt: TGCAGTGCTGTTGGACTGCGGTTCGACAATGAGCAGTTCTTC

d_call: -
cdr3_length: 15
j_call: TRBJ2-7
clone_size: few
v_call: TRBV7-2
cdr3_aa: CASSLGGTLNYEQYF
cdr3_nt: TGTGCCAGCAGCTTAGGTGGAACCCTTAACTACGAGCAGTACTTC

d_call: -
cdr3_length: 15
j_call: TRBJ1-2
clone_size: many
v_call: TRBV20-1
cdr3_aa: CSARGGLGGDGGYTF
cdr3_nt: TGCAGTGCTAGAGGAGGGTTGGGGGGTGATGGAGGCTACACCTTC

d_call: TRBD1
cdr3_length: 13
j_call: TRBJ1-5
clone_size: many
v_call: TRBV20-1
cdr3_aa: CSANTGGGQPQHF
cdr3_nt: TGCAGTGCTAACACAGGGGGGGGACAGCCCCAGCATTTT

d_call: -
cdr3_length: 12
j_call: TRBJ1-1
clone_size: many
v_call: TRBV5-1
cdr3_aa: CASSWTNPEAFF
cdr3_nt: TGCGCCAGCAGCTGGACAAATCCTGAAGCTTTCTTT

d_call: TRBD1
cdr3_length: 13
j_call: TRBJ2-1
clone_size: many
v_call: TRBV5-6
cdr3_aa: CASSLDRGNEQFF
cdr3_nt: TGTGCCAGCAGCCTGGACAGGGGTAATGAGCAGTTCTTC

d_call: -
cdr3_length: 13
j_call: TRBJ2-3
clone_size: many
v_call: TRBV7-9
cdr3_aa: CASSLVGLDTQYF
cdr3_nt: TGTGCCAGCAGCTTAGTTGGGCTAGATACGCAGTATTTT

d_call: -
cdr3_length: 12
j_call: TRBJ1-2
clone_size: many
v_call: TRBV28
cdr3_aa: CASRNPGYGYTF
cdr3_nt: TGTGCCAGCAGGAACCCGGGCTATGGCTACACCTTC

d_call: TRBD2
cdr3_length: 15
j_call: TRBJ2-1
clone_size: many
v_call: TRBV4-3
cdr3_aa: CASSQEGTRYNEQFF
cdr3_nt: TGCGCCAGCAGCCAAGAGGGGACTAGATACAATGAGCAGTTCTTC

d_call: TRBD1
cdr3_length: 13
j_call: TRBJ2-1
clone_size: many
v_call: TRBV5-6
cdr3_aa: CASSRDRYNEQFF
cdr3_nt: TGTGCCAGCAGCCGGGACAGATACAATGAGCAGTTCTTC

d_call: -
cdr3_length: 13
j_call: TRBJ2-1
clone_size: many
v_call: TRBV5-1
cdr3_aa: CASSLELYNEQFF
cdr3_nt: TGCGCCAGCAGCTTGGAACTATACAATGAGCAGTTCTTC

d_call: -
cdr3_length: 13
j_call: TRBJ2-7
clone_size: medium-sized
v_call: TRBV10-3
cdr3_aa: CASEGSPRNEQYF
cdr3_nt: TGTGCCAGCGAGGGGTCCCCTAGAAACGAGCAGTACTTC

d_call: -
cdr3_length: 16
j_call: TRBJ1-1
clone_size: many
v_call: TRBV11-2
cdr3_aa: CASSLDLGRPYPEAFF
cdr3_nt: TGTGCCAGCAGCTTAGATTTGGGCAGGCCTTATCCTGAAGCTTTCTTT

d_call: -
cdr3_length: 11
j_call: TRBJ2-7
clone_size: many
v_call: TRBV10-3
cdr3_aa: CAIRFQSEQYF
cdr3_nt: TGTGCCATCAGATTTCAGTCCGAGCAGTACTTC

d_call: -
cdr3_length: 12
j_call: TRBJ2-7
clone_size: -
v_call: TRBV12-3/TRBV12-4
cdr3_aa: CASSSISYEQYF
cdr3_nt: TGTGCCAGCAGTTCAATCTCCTACGAGCAGTACTTC

d_call: -
cdr3_length: 13
j_call: TRBJ2-7
clone_size: many
v_call: TRBV20-1
cdr3_aa: CSATPGLAYEQYF
cdr3_nt: TGCAGTGCCACCCCAGGCCTCGCCTACGAGCAGTACTTC

d_call: -
cdr3_length: 15
j_call: TRBJ2-5
clone_size: many
v_call: TRBV5-1
cdr3_aa: CASSLEVAEQETQYF
cdr3_nt: TGCGCCAGCAGCTTGGAGGTAGCGGAGCAAGAGACCCAGTACTTC

d_call: TRBD2
cdr3_length: 15
j_call: TRBJ2-5
clone_size: medium-sized
v_call: TRBV5-4
cdr3_aa: CASSWTSGGQETQYF
cdr3_nt: TGTGCCAGCAGCTGGACTAGCGGGGGGCAAGAGACCCAGTACTTC

d_call: -
cdr3_length: 15
j_call: TRBJ1-2
clone_size: many
v_call: TRBV7-9
cdr3_aa: CASSLGGDKNYGYTF
cdr3_nt: TGTGCCAGCAGCTTAGGCGGGGACAAGAACTATGGCTACACCTTC

d_call: TRBD1
cdr3_length: 17
j_call: TRBJ1-6
clone_size: many
v_call: TRBV5-1
cdr3_aa: CASSPGSGGARPSPLHF
cdr3_nt: TGCGCCAGCAGCCCGGGTTCAGGGGGCGCACGGCCTTCACCCCTCCACTTT

d_call: TRBD2
cdr3_length: 15
j_call: TRBJ2-4
clone_size: many
v_call: TRBV5-6
cdr3_aa: CASKPPGTSTNIQYF
cdr3_nt: TGTGCCAGCAAACCGCCCGGGACTAGTACGAACATTCAGTACTTC

d_call: TRBD2
cdr3_length: 15
j_call: TRBJ2-3
clone_size: many
v_call: TRBV11-2
cdr3_aa: CASSRRGGSPDTQYF
cdr3_nt: TGTGCCAGCAGTAGGCGAGGCGGGAGCCCAGATACGCAGTATTTT

d_call: -
cdr3_length: 11
j_call: TRBJ2-7
clone_size: many
v_call: TRBV29-1
cdr3_aa: CSVAQAFEQYF
cdr3_nt: TGCAGCGTCGCCCAGGCTTTCGAGCAGTACTTC

d_call: -
cdr3_length: 12
j_call: TRBJ1-4
clone_size: many
v_call: TRBV20-1
cdr3_aa: CSAKIGDEKLFF
cdr3_nt: TGCAGTGCTAAGATAGGTGATGAAAAACTGTTTTTT

d_call: -
cdr3_length: 12
j_call: TRBJ2-4
clone_size: many
v_call: TRBV20-1
cdr3_aa: CSANRGGGIQYF
cdr3_nt: TGCAGTGCTAACAGGGGGGGGGGCATTCAGTACTTC

d_call: TRBD2
cdr3_length: 16
j_call: TRBJ2-1
clone_size: many
v_call: TRBV29-1
cdr3_aa: CSVETRLAAYKNEQFF
cdr3_nt: TGCAGCGTTGAAACCAGACTAGCGGCCTACAAGAATGAGCAGTTCTTC

d_call: TRBD2
cdr3_length: 20
j_call: TRBJ2-5
clone_size: many
v_call: TRBV7-3
cdr3_aa: CASSLQGPSGGGLGQETQYF
cdr3_nt: TGTGCCAGCAGCTTACAGGGCCCGAGCGGGGGAGGTCTGGGCCAAGAGACCCAGTACTTC

d_call: TRBD1
cdr3_length: 14
j_call: TRBJ1-5
clone_size: many
v_call: TRBV20-1
cdr3_aa: CSAKEGTADQPQHF
cdr3_nt: TGCAGTGCTAAAGAGGGGACAGCTGATCAGCCCCAGCATTTT

d_call: -
cdr3_length: 12
j_call: TRBJ1-2
clone_size: many
v_call: TRBV20-1
cdr3_aa: CSAPDSVYGYTF
cdr3_nt: TGCAGTGCTCCGGACAGCGTATATGGCTACACCTTC

d_call: -
cdr3_length: 17
j_call: TRBJ1-5
clone_size: many
v_call: TRBV7-8
cdr3_aa: CASRTGPHAGSNQPQNF
cdr3_nt: TGTGCCAGCAGAACAGGTCCGCACGCGGGTAGCAATCAGCCCCAGAATTTT

d_call: TRBD1
cdr3_length: 15
j_call: TRBJ1-5
clone_size: many
v_call: TRBV7-2
cdr3_aa: CASSLGTGSNQPQHF
cdr3_nt: TGTGCCAGCAGCTTAGGGACAGGGAGCAATCAGCCCCAGCATTTT

d_call: TRBD1
cdr3_length: 15
j_call: TRBJ2-5
clone_size: many
v_call: TRBV5-1
cdr3_aa: CASSQDRGLQETQYF
cdr3_nt: TGCGCCAGCAGCCAGGACAGGGGCCTCCAAGAGACCCAGTACTTC

d_call: TRBD1
cdr3_length: 19
j_call: TRBJ1-5
clone_size: few
v_call: TRBV10-1
cdr3_aa: CASSEDKDRDLYSNQPQHF
cdr3_nt: TGCGCCAGCAGTGAGGATAAGGACAGGGATTTATATAGCAATCAGCCCCAGCATTTT

d_call: TRBD1
cdr3_length: 14
j_call: TRBJ1-1
clone_size: many
v_call: TRBV7-6
cdr3_aa: CASSPTGGVTEAFF
cdr3_nt: TGTGCCAGCAGCCCGACAGGGGGCGTCACTGAAGCTTTCTTT